The T cell receptor (beta chain) under discussion was sequenced for a study of blood T cell repertoires in COVID-19. The overall study: There were acute and convalescent COVID-19 samples, and they came from the United States, Italy and Spain. Sample material is recorded as cDNA or gDNA derived from T cells, B-cell-depleted T cells, or PBMCs.

In the original workflow: Nucleated cell counts were estimated from reference gene primer amplification. Profiled with immunoSEQ multiplex PCR; TCRdb holds only in-frame clones, not every one. From that table come the V and J calls and clone size; the DNA was used to work out D and trimming. The sample holds 200,000 to 300,000 clones, about nine tenths seen once. Study members were between roughly 18 and 90 years old and lived in about two dozen US regions. The CDR3 is 16 residues long. Germline V gives CDR1 SGHNT, CDR2 YYREEE (reference sequence). The V gene end was trimmed by 4 bases and the J gene end by 4 bases; junction bases not matched to a gene: 9.

The V call is TRBV5-4, the J call TRBJ1-2, with 11 bases that match TRBD1. Sample: PBMCs or T cells enriched from blood (not recorded which). The origin of this receptor is a woman aged 30 to 39 with acute COVID-19. As DNA, the CDR3 is TGTGCCAGCAGCGGGACAGGGGGAACCGCTTTCTATGGCTACACCTTC. It specifies CASSGTGGTAFYGYTF.